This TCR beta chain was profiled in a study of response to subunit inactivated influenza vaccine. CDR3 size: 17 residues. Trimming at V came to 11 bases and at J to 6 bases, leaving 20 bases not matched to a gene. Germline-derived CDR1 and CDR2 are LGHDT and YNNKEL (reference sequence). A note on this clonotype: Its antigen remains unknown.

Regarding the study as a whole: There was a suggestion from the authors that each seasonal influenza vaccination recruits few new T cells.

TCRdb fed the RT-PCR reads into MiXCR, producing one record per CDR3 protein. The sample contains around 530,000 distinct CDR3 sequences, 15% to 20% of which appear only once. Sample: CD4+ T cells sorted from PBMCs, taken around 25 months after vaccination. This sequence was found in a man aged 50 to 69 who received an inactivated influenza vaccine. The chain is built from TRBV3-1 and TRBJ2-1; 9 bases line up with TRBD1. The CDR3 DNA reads TGTGCCTCCTGCAAGCAGGGGACAGGGAAGGGTCGCAATGAGCAGTTCTTC. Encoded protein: CASCKQGTGKGRNEQFF.